The clone carrying this T cell receptor (beta chain) was seen a single time. Antigen unknown. The CDR3 totals 18 residues. CDR1 SEHNR and CDR2 FQNEAQ come from the germline V gene (reference sequence). V shed 4 bases and J 6 bases; nucleotides not matched to a gene: 16. It was CD45RO-negative cells, positively selected for CCR7, that made up naive CD8 cells, with terminally differentiated effector memory CD45RA+ cells excluded. Donors, healthy HIV-negative adults, lacked recent acute infections or vaccinations. This sample was included in a study of shared clonotypes between healthy human individuals. Notes on the study in general: Clonotypes not shared had lower generation probabilities than those common to all four donors.

TCRdb keeps only in-frame clones here, not all; method: immunoSEQ multiplex PCR. The sample includes 700,000 to 950,000 clones, about 96% of them seen just once. Source material: naive CD8+ T cells sorted from blood. J is TRBJ2-1 and V is TRBV7-9; 9 bases agree with TRBD1. The receptor's source is a man younger than 45 in good health. The CDR3 nucleotides read TGTGCCAGCAGCTCGGTGGACAGGGGAAAAAAGGTTAGCAATGAGCAGTTCTTC. This gives the protein CASSSVDRGKKVSNEQFF.